This T cell receptor (beta chain) came from a study of blood T cell repertoires in COVID-19. As for the study in general: The origin of the acute and convalescent COVID-19 samples was the United States, Italy and Spain.

Enrolled through a virtual design, the participants were between 18 and 89 years of age and came from under 30 US areas. Cohorts were assigned according to the clinical history that participants reported. The protocol was immunoSEQ multiplex PCR, while the TCRdb copy is restricted to in-frame clones and leaves out a portion. The sample lists roughly 190,000 clones; approximately 86% were seen once. Trimming cost V 3 bases and J 7 bases; bases outside gene matches: 13. The CDR3 covers 16 residues. CDR1 and CDR2 from the germline V gene are SGHTA and FQGNSA. Sequencing was done on a sample of PBMCs or T cells enriched from blood (not recorded which). The clonotype comes from a woman aged 25 to 39 who had recovered from COVID-19. The genes are TRBV7-2 and TRBJ2-5; 8 bases match TRBD2. The CDR3 DNA reads as TGTGCCAGCAGCTTCGATCCGGGACTAGGTTTCGGGACCCAGTACTTC. As protein: CASSFDPGLGFGTQYF. The full variable domain, with the rest looked up from reference TRBV7-2 and TRBJ2-5, is GAGVSQSPSNKVTEKGKDVELRCDPISGHTALYWYRQSLGQGLEFLIYFQGNSAPDKSGLPSDRFSAERTGGSVSTLTIQRTQQEDSAVYLCASSFDPGLGFGTQYFGPGTRLLVL.